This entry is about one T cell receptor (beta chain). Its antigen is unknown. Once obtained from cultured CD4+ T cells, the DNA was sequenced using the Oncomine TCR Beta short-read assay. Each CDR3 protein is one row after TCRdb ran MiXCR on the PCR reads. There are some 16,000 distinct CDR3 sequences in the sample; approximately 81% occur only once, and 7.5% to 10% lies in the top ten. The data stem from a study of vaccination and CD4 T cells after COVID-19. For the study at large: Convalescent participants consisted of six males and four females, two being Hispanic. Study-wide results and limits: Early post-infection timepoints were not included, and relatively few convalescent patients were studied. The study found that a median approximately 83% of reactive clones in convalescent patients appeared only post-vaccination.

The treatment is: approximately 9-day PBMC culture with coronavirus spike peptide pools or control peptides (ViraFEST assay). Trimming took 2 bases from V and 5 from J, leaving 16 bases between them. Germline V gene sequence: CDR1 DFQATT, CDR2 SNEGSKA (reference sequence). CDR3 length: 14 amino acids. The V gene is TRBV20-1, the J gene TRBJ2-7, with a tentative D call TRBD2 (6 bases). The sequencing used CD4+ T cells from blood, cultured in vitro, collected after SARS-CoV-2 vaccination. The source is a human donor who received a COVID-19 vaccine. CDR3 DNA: TGCAGTGCTAGAAAAAGGAGGGTCGGGGACGAGCAGTACTTC. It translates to CSARKRRVGDEQYF.